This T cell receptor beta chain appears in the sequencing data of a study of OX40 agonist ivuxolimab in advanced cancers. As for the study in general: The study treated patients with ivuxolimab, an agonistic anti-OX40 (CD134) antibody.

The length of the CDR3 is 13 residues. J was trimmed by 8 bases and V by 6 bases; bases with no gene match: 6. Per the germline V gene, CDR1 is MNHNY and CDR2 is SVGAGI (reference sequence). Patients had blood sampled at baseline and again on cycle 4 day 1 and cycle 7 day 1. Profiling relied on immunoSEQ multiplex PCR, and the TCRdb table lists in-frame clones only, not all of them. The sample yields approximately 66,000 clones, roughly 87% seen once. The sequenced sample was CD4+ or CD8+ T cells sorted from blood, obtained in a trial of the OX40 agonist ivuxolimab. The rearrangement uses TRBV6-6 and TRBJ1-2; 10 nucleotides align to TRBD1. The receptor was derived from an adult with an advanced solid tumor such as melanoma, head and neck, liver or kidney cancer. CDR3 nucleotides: TGTGCCAGCAGACTGGGACAGGGGACGGGCTACACCTTC. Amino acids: CASRLGQGTGYTF.